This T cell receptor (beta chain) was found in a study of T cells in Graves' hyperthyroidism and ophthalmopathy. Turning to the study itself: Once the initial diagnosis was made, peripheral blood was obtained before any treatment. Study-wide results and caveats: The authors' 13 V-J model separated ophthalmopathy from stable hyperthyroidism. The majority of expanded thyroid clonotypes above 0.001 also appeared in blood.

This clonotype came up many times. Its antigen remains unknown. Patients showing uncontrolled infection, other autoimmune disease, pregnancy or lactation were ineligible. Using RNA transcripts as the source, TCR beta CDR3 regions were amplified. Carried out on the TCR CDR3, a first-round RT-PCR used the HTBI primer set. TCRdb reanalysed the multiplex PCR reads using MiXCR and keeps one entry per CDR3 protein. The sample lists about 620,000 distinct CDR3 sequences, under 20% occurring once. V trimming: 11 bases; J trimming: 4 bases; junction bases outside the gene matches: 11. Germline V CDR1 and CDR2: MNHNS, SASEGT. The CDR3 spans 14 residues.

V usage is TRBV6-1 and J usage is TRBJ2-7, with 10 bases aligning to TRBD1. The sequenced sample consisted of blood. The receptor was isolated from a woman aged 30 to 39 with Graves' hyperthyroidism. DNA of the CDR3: TGTGCCTCCTGGGATCGGACAGGGGGTTACGAGCAGTACTTC. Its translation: CASWDRTGGYEQYF.